A single sample gave rise to the 27 T cell receptor beta chains below, sequenced in a study of cytomegalovirus exposure and HLA in healthy donors. This table comes from immunoSEQ multiplex PCR, and its TCRdb copy is limited to in-frame clones, with some not included. The table has 350,000 or so clones, 80% to 90% seen once. The sequenced sample consisted of PBMCs. These receptors all stem from a woman aged 18-35 years in good health and CMV-seronegative.

This clone was found a few times. The chain's CDR3 is CASSTTGWNQPQHF. CDR3 nucleotides: TGTGCCAGCAGCACGACAGGTTGGAATCAGCCCCAGCATTTT. The chain has TRBV6-5 and TRBJ1-5; D possibly corresponds to TRBD1 (6 bases). V was pared by 6 bases and J by 4 bases, with 13 bases between. The CDR3 extends over 14 amino acids. Germline lookup yields CDR1 MNHEY and CDR2 SVGAGI.

The chain links TRBV2 to TRBJ2-1; 10 nucleotides align to TRBD2. The CDR3 is made up of 18 amino acids. Germline V gene lookup returns CDR1 SNHLY and CDR2 FYNNEI. The ends lost 3 bases at V and 1 base at J; junction bases unmatched: 9. The chain's CDR3 is CASSDALKAGGSYNEQFF. CDR3 in DNA: TGTGCCAGCAGTGATGCATTGAAAGCGGGAGGGTCCTACAATGAGCAGTTCTTC.

Only a few counts were recorded for this clone. The V gene is TRBV7-2, the J gene TRBJ2-7; 8 nucleotides line up with TRBD1. Losses at the gene ends were 4 bases for V and 3 bases for J; bases not matched to a gene: 8. Per the germline V gene, CDR1 is SGHTA and CDR2 is FQGNSA. CDR3 length: 15 amino acids. In DNA, the CDR3 is TGTGCCAGCAGCTCCGCGGGACAGGACCTCTACGAGCAGTACTTC. Encoded protein: CASSSAGQDLYEQYF.

V gene TRBV11-2 combines with J gene TRBJ2-1, with D unclear. Per germline, CDR1 SGHAT and CDR2 FQNNGV. V lost 1 base to trimming and J lost 7 bases, with 8 bases between them. The CDR3 is 13 amino acids. The CDR3 is CASSLVTGNEQFF. In DNA, the CDR3 is TGTGCCAGCAGCTTAGTTACGGGTAATGAGCAGTTCTTC. The variable domain in full, with the rest retrieved from reference TRBV11-2 and TRBJ2-1, is EAGVAQSPRYKIIEKRQSVAFWCNPISGHATLYWYQQILGQGPKLLIQFQNNGVVDDSQLPKDRFSAERLKGVDSTLKIQPAKLEDSAVYLCASSLVTGNEQFFGPGTRLTVL.

The V call is TRBV6-1, the J call TRBJ2-5; the match to TRBD2 covers 8 bases. The CDR3 sequence is 13 residues long. Germline lookup yields CDR1 MNHNS and CDR2 SASEGT. With 7 bases clipped from V and 5 bases from J, the junction kept 6 bases outside the gene matches. The CDR3 here is CASISGTIETQYF. In nucleotides, the CDR3 is TGTGCCAGCATTAGCGGGACTATTGAGACCCAGTACTTC.

V and J are TRBV18 and TRBJ2-7; no clear D gene. The length of the CDR3 is 13 residues. Trimming removed 7 bases from V and 0 bases from J, with 10 bases in between. Per the germline V gene, CDR1 is KGHSH and CDR2 is LQKENI. As DNA, the CDR3 is TGTGCCAGCTGCCTATCCATCTCCTACGAGCAGTACTTC. It encodes CASCLSISYEQYF.

The chain couples TRBV13 to TRBJ1-2; D gene uncertain. The length of the CDR3 is 15 residues. V gave up 1 base and J gave up 4 bases, with 13 bases separating them. Germline V gene data show CDR1 as PRHDT and CDR2 as FYEKMQ (reference sequence). The chain's CDR3 is CASSLAVRSAYGYTF. CDR3 nucleotides: TGTGCCAGCAGCTTAGCGGTGAGGAGCGCCTATGGCTACACCTTC. Filled out from reference TRBV13 and TRBJ1-2, the complete variable domain reads AAGVIQSPRHLIKEKRETATLKCYPIPRHDTVYWYQQGPGQDPQFLISFYEKMQSDKGSIPDRFSAQQFSDYHSELNMSSLELGDSALYFCASSLAVRSAYGYTFGSGTRLTVV.

The genes are TRBV25-1 and TRBJ2-2; 7 nucleotides match TRBD2. V was clipped by 1 base and J by 5 bases; unmatched bases: 1. Germline lookup yields CDR1 MGHDK and CDR2 SYGVNS. The CDR3 contains 14 residues. CDR3 DNA: TGTGCCAGCAGTGAATTCGGGGGGACCGGGGAGCTGTTTTTT. This encodes CASSEFGGTGELFF.

The chain links TRBV11-2 to TRBJ2-1; 12 positions match TRBD2. The CDR3 runs 17 residues. With 1 base clipped from V and 8 bases from J, the junction kept 9 bases outside the gene matches. Germline V gene sequence: CDR1 SGHAT, CDR2 FQNNGV. CDR3 residues: CASSLGPSGRADHEQFF. In DNA, the CDR3 is TGTGCCAGCAGCTTAGGTCCTAGCGGGAGGGCCGATCATGAGCAGTTCTTC.

The genes are TRBV2 and TRBJ2-7, with 7 bases fitting TRBD2. The CDR3 is made up of 15 amino acids. J gave up 6 bases and V 4 bases, and 12 bases lay outside the gene matches. Germline CDR1 is SNHLY and CDR2 is FYNNEI. CDR3 bases: TGTGCCAGCAGTGTTTTGGCGGGAGTTTCGGGCGAGCAGTACTTC. Residues: CASSVLAGVSGEQYF. Full variable domain (rest looked up from reference TRBV2 and TRBJ2-7): EPEVTQTPSHQVTQMGQEVILRCVPISNHLYFYWYRQILGQKVEFLVSFYNNEISEKSEIFDDQFSVERPDGSNFTLKIRSTKLEDSAMYFCASSVLAGVSGEQYFGPGTRLTVT.

The rearrangement links TRBV23-1 to TRBJ1-2; no reliable D call. TRBV23-1 is identified as an open reading frame with a role that is uncertain. V was pared by 7 bases and J by 8 bases, with 17 bases between. The CDR3 consists of 13 residues. The CDR3 DNA sequence: TGCGCCAGCACCCGAGGAAGGCCGGGAGGCTACACCTTC. Its protein is CASTRGRPGGYTF.

This chain uses TRBV6-1 with TRBJ1-5; TRBD1 is a possible D gene (5 bases). In germline, CDR1 is MNHNS, CDR2 SASEGT. The germline V and J ends were trimmed by 6 bases and 3 bases, with 12 bases remaining between them. This CDR3 has 14 residues. CDR3 amino acids: CASSLDTSNQPQHF. CDR3 DNA sequence: TGTGCCAGCAGCTTGGACACCTCCAATCAGCCCCAGCATTTT.

The chain employs TRBV5-1 and TRBJ2-2; 7 bases line up with TRBD1. The length of the CDR3 is 15 residues. In germline, CDR1 is SGHRS, CDR2 YFSETQ. The V and J ends lost 3 bases and 1 base, in that order; junction bases with no gene match: 3. Written as DNA, the CDR3 is TGCGCCAGCAGCTGGGACAGCCTGAACACCGGGGAGCTGTTTTTT. This translates into CASSWDSLNTGELFF.

The chain employs TRBV7-8 and TRBJ2-2, with TRBD2 identical over 9 bases. CDR1 and CDR2 from the germline V gene are SGHVS and FQNEAQ. The CDR3 contains 15 residues. V lost 3 bases and J lost 6; bases outside the gene matches: 5. This CDR3 reads CASSFGQREAGELFF. The DNA of the CDR3 is TGTGCCAGCAGCTTTGGGCAGCGGGAGGCCGGGGAGCTGTTTTTT.

The sample holds one count of this clone. The chain is built from TRBV9 and TRBJ1-2, with D unclear. The CDR3 loop spans 15 amino acids. V was clipped by 2 bases and J by 7 bases, with 18 bases between them. Germline V gene lookup returns CDR1 SGDLS and CDR2 YYNGEE. This CDR3 is CASSVNTISSGGYTF. CDR3 DNA sequence: TGTGCCAGCAGCGTCAATACTATTTCCTCCGGTGGCTACACCTTC.

J is TRBJ1-4 and V is TRBV6-5; 9 bases match TRBD1. The CDR3 extends over 15 amino acids. CDR1 is MNHEY, CDR2 SVGAGI, per germline. Trimming took 4 bases from V and 8 from J; bases not matched to a gene: 8. CDR3 nucleotide sequence: TGTGCCAGCAGTTCCACCGGGACAGGGTCAGAAAAACTGTTTTTT. Translated, it gives CASSSTGTGSEKLFF.

For this clone: Distinct nucleotide sequences in the sample also encode this CDR3. The CDR3 here is CASSPSRDNQPQHF. For the CDR3, the DNA is TGTGCCAGCTCACCAAGCAGGGACAATCAGCCCCAGCATTTT. The rearrangement links TRBV18 to TRBJ1-5, with D possibly being TRBD1 (5 bases). CDR1 and CDR2 from the germline V gene are KGHSH and LQKENI. Trimming removed 2 bases from V and 3 bases from J, with 8 bases in between. The CDR3 is made up of 14 amino acids.

This sequence joins TRBV7-9 and TRBJ2-1, with 10 nucleotides matching TRBD2. Unmatched junction bases numbered 10, after V lost 5 bases and J lost 6 bases. Germline CDR1 SEHNR, CDR2 FQNEAQ (reference sequence). The CDR3 consists of 16 residues. The CDR3 DNA is TGTGCCAGCAGCCCCCCGGGGTTAGCGGGAGGCAATGAGCAGTTCTTC. Protein product: CASSPPGLAGGNEQFF. Full variable domain (rest looked up from reference TRBV7-9 and TRBJ2-1): DTGVSQNPRHKITKRGQNVTFRCDPISEHNRLYWYRQTLGQGPEFLTYFQNEAQLEKSRLLSDRFSAERPKGSFSTLEIQRTEQGDSAMYLCASSPPGLAGGNEQFFGPGTRLTVL.

The chain employs TRBV5-1 and TRBJ2-3; TRBD2 matches 13 bases. CDR1 and CDR2 (germline): SGHRS, YFSETQ. V dropped 4 bases and J dropped 6; count of bases not matched to a gene: 5. The CDR3 length is 15 residues. The CDR3 spells CASSVGLAGDDTQYF. The DNA for the CDR3 is TGCGCCAGCAGCGTAGGACTAGCGGGAGACGATACGCAGTATTTT.

The chain joins TRBV2 to TRBJ2-2; TRBD1 matches at 10 bases. The CDR3 totals 15 residues. The germline V gene encodes CDR1 SNHLY and CDR2 FYNNEI. The ends lost 6 bases at V and 8 bases at J; junction bases unmatched: 9. For the CDR3, the DNA is TGTGCCAGCAGGGACAGGGGGTTCGTATTTGGGGAGCTGTTTTTT. This translates into CASRDRGFVFGELFF.

The V gene is TRBV6-1, the J gene TRBJ2-7; D unclear. The V end was cut by 6 bases, the J end by 3 bases, with 15 bases between. In germline, CDR1 is MNHNS, CDR2 SASEGT. The CDR3 contains 14 residues. The CDR3 here is CASRERLIRYEQYF. Here the CDR3 DNA reads TGTGCCAGCAGGGAAAGACTGATTCGCTACGAGCAGTACTTC.

The chain uses TRBV6-5 and TRBJ1-4; unclear D gene. V was trimmed by 0 bases and J by 3 bases, leaving 8 bases between them. CDR1 is MNHEY, CDR2 SVGAGI, per germline. There are 15 residues in the CDR3. The DNA of the CDR3 is TGTGCCAGCAGTTACTCGGCGGGTCCTAATGAAAAACTGTTTTTT. As protein: CASSYSAGPNEKLFF.

This clone was found once. The chain recombines TRBV7-9 with TRBJ2-7; weak D call: TRBD1 (6 bases). Germline V gene data show CDR1 as SEHNR and CDR2 as FQNEAQ (reference sequence). Trimming removed 5 bases from V and 0 bases from J, with 14 bases in between. The CDR3 covers 15 residues. The CDR3, as DNA: TGTGCCAGCAGCCCTAGACAGGCCCTCTCCTACGAGCAGTACTTC. Protein sequence: CASSPRQALSYEQYF.

The chain couples TRBV15 to TRBJ2-3; 11 bases fit TRBD1. This CDR3 has 16 residues. Losses at the gene ends were 1 base for V and 4 bases for J; bases not matched to a gene: 4. Germline CDR1 is LNHNV and CDR2 is YYDKDF (reference sequence). This chain's CDR3 is CATSRGTGGFSDTQYF. The CDR3 DNA follows: TGTGCCACCAGCAGAGGGACAGGGGGCTTCTCAGATACGCAGTATTTT.

The chain combines TRBV4-1 with TRBJ1-2, with a weak D call TRBD1 (6 bases). Germline CDR1 and CDR2: MGHRA and YSYEKL. The CDR3 is 15 amino acids. Trimming removed 1 base at V and 3 bases at J, with 12 bases between. CDR3 nucleotides: TGCGCCAGCAGCCAAGCTTCGGACAGCTACTATGGCTACACCTTC. It encodes CASSQASDSYYGYTF.

The chain carries TRBV7-3 and TRBJ2-3, with D tentatively TRBD2 (6 bases). The V and J ends lost 2 bases and 2 bases respectively, with 14 bases between them. The CDR3 length is 16 residues. Per germline, CDR1 SGHTA and CDR2 FQGTGA. The CDR3 loop reads CASSLGRDPLTDTQYF. CDR3 coding DNA: TGTGCCAGCAGCTTAGGGCGGGACCCCCTCACAGATACGCAGTATTTT.

V gene TRBV6-4 combines with J gene TRBJ2-6; 7 bases line up with TRBD1. The germline gives CDR1 MRHNA, CDR2 SNTAGT. Germline trimming cut 0 bases from V and 0 bases from J; bases unmatched to any gene: 5. The CDR3 spans 18 residues. Here the CDR3 DNA reads TGTGCCAGCAGTGACTCGGGACAGTCATTCTCTGGGGCCAACGTCCTGACTTTC. This encodes CASSDSGQSFSGANVLTF.